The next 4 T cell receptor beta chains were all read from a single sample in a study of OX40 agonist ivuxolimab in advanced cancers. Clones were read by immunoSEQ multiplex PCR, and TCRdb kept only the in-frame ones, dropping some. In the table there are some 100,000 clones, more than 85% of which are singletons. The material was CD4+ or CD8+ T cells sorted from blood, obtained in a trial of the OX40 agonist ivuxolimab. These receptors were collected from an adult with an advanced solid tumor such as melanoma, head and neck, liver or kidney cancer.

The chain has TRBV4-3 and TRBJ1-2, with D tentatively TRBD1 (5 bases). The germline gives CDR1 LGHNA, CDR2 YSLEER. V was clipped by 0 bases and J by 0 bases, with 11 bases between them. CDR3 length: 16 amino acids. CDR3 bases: TGCGCCAGCAGCCAAGAAGGCGAGACAGCTAACTATGGCTACACCTTC. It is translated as CASSQEGETANYGYTF.

This chain's CDR3 is CASSLARALAGEGEQFF. The DNA of the CDR3 is TGTGCCAGCAGCTTAGCCCGCGCACTAGCGGGAGAGGGTGAGCAGTTCTTC. The chain couples TRBV7-8 to TRBJ2-1; 11 nucleotides line up with TRBD2. CDR3 length: 17 residues. The V gene's germline CDR1 is SGHVS and CDR2 FQNEAQ. Trimming cost V 0 bases and J 9 bases; bases outside gene matches: 10.

CDR3 residues: CASSVLVVDTQYF. The DNA for the CDR3 is TGTGCCAGCAGCGTACTAGTTGTTGATACGCAGTATTTT. This chain links TRBV9 with TRBJ2-3; D is uncertain. CDR3 length: 13 residues. In germline, CDR1 is SGDLS, CDR2 YYNGEE. V shed 1 base and J shed 6 bases, with 9 bases lying between them.

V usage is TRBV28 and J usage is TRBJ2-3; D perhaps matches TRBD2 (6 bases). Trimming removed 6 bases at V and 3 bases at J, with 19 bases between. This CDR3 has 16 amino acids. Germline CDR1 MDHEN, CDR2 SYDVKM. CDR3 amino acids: CASRSFAGRWTDTQYF. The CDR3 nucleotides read TGTGCCAGCAGATCCTTTGCGGGGAGATGGACAGATACGCAGTATTTT. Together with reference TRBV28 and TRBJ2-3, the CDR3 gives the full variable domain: DVKVTQSSRYLVKRTGEKVFLECVQDMDHENMFWYRQDPGLGLRLIYFSYDVKMKEKGDIPEGYSVSREKKERFSLILESASTNQTSMYLCASRSFAGRWTDTQYFGPGTRLTVL.